Detailed here is one T cell receptor beta chain. Antigen specificity is unknown. The data derive from a study of cytomegalovirus exposure and HLA in healthy donors. General observations from the study: High sensitivity and specificity were reportedly achieved when the classifier diagnosed cytomegalovirus status.

Use of 60 Vbeta and 13 Jbeta primers characterized the PCR. TCRdb's copy holds only in-frame clones and misses some; the assay was immunoSEQ multiplex PCR. The table has some 100,000 clones, 60% to 75% seen once. CDR1 is MDHEN and CDR2 is SYDVKM in the germline V gene. The ends lost 9 bases at V and 10 bases at J; junction bases unmatched: 5. This CDR3 has 11 amino acids. The chain uses TRBV28 and TRBJ2-1; 8 bases are a match to TRBD2. The TCR sequence derives from a man in his fifties or sixties in good health and CMV-seronegative. Sequences were obtained from PBMCs. The CDR3 loop reads CASWTSSEQFF. The CDR3 DNA reads as TGTGCCAGTTGGACTAGCAGCGAGCAGTTCTTC.